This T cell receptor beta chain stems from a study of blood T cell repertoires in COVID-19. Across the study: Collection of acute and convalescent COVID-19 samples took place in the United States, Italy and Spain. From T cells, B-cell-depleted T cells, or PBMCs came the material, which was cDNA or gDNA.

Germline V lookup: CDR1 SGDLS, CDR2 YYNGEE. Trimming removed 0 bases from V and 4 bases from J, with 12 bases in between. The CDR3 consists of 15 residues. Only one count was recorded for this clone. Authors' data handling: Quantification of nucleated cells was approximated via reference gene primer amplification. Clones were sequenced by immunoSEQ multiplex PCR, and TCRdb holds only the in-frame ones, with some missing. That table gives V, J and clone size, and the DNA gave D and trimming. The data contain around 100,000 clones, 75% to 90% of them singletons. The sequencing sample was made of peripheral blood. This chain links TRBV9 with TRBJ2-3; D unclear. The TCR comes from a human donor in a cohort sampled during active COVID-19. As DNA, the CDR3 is TGTGCCAGCAGCGTAGGCGAGGTGGATGCAGATACGCAGTATTTT. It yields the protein CASSVGEVDADTQYF.